This is a list of T cell receptor beta chains from one sample in a study of T cell repertoires in cytomegalovirus infection. Their antigens are not known. One entry per CDR3 protein results from TCRdb running MiXCR on the reads. The sample lists 750,000 to 900,000 distinct CDR3 sequences, under 35% occurring once. This sample comprised cultured CD8+ T cells from PBMCs, obtained from culture after CMV antigen stimulation. These receptors all come from a human donor in good health (CMV status not recorded). Some clones in this sample may be carry-over from other donors' samples. CDR3s leave out the opening cysteine and the closing phenylalanine or tryptophan. Each record gives: D gene, V gene, J gene, clone size, CDR3 protein. The D gene is left open where the match is weak. Clone sizes are given selectively: once, few, many, or a class where the clone is expanded.

.	TRBV7-9	TRBJ2-6	few	ASSSSGLGANVLT
.	TRBV7-2	TRBJ2-1	many	ASSPLVGPYNEQF
.	TRBV7-6	TRBJ2-5	many	ASRPLAYRGEGETQY
TRBD1	TRBV19	TRBJ2-1	.	ASSTTGNEQF
.	TRBV19	TRBJ2-7	.	ASKGTPNYEQY
.	TRBV2	TRBJ2-7	.	ASSRKAIWQY
.	TRBV27	TRBJ2-7	few	ASSLNPTSSEQY
.	TRBV27	TRBJ2-1	.	ASSFVVSLNEQF
.	TRBV12-3/TRBV12-4	TRBJ2-7	few	ASSSRETGYEQY
.	TRBV12-5	TRBJ1-2	few	ASGLVMGRPSNYGYT
TRBD1	TRBV12-5	TRBJ1-5	many	ASGQGENQPQH
.	TRBV29-1	TRBJ1-1	many	SVDSGQGYTEAF
.	TRBV7-9	TRBJ1-2	few	ASSLSRQDWGYT
.	TRBV20-1	TRBJ1-2	.	SARDMEGVNYGYT
.	TRBV7-6	TRBJ2-2	.	AGSLGANANTGELF
TRBD1	TRBV7-2	TRBJ1-2	few	ASSNRDREVPNYGYT
.	TRBV23-1	TRBJ1-6	.	ASRHPPSTPGHKSAPLH
TRBD1	TRBV7-3	TRBJ2-6	many	ASSSRRGQGANGANVLT
.	TRBV19	TRBJ2-7	few	ASSMTGSTYEQY
.	TRBV7-2	TRBJ1-6	many	ASSLARNYSPLH
TRBD2	TRBV6-1	TRBJ2-3	few	ASSYGVLGLAASTDTQY
.	TRBV3-1	TRBJ2-1	.	ASSQERLVNEQF
.	TRBV6-1	TRBJ1-1	many	ASSEVRESEAF
.	TRBV11-2	TRBJ1-4	.	ASSPPGSNEKLF
TRBD2	TRBV6-6	TRBJ2-5	.	ASSSLSGGAQETQY
.	TRBV7-6	TRBJ1-6	.	ASSLVETARSPLH
.	TRBV7-9	TRBJ1-5	.	ASSLEQGSNQPQH
.	TRBV12-3/TRBV12-4	TRBJ2-4	many	ASTLTEENIQY
TRBD2	TRBV7-6	TRBJ2-1	many	ASSLSGGSYNEQF
.	TRBV5-4	TRBJ1-6	few	ASSLTGDYNSPLH
TRBD2	TRBV12-3/TRBV12-4	TRBJ2-3	few	ASRPVAGDRTDTQY
.	TRBV27	TRBJ1-4	few	ARHWSGAATNEKLF
.	TRBV15	TRBJ1-6	.	ATSWQRNSPLH